Listed here are 12 T cell receptor beta chains from one sample, sequenced in a study of CD8 T cells in ankylosing spondylitis. Whole-study results and caveats: In ankylosing spondylitis blood, a motif of eight highly homologous TCR beta variants appeared characteristic.

Their recognized antigens are unknown. Each CDR3 protein is one row after TCRdb ran MiXCR on the 5' RACE reads. The repertoire has 450,000 or so distinct CDR3 sequences, 26% of them found once; the top ten carry over 0.8%. Sequencing was carried out using blood, either unsorted or a sorted T cell fraction (not recorded which). Receptor source: a male donor with ankylosing spondylitis.

The rearrangement links TRBV7-2 to TRBJ1-2; TRBD1 aligns across 12 bases. CDR1 is SGHTA and CDR2 is FQGNSA in the germline V gene. CDR3 size: 17 residues. Trimming removed 0 bases from V and 4 bases from J; junction bases left unmatched: 6. Here the CDR3 DNA reads TGTGCCAGCAGCTTAGCCGGGACAGGGGGCGCCGGCTATGGCTACACCTTC. Translating gives CASSLAGTGGAGYGYTF.

This clonotype has just a few counts. This rearrangement joins TRBV5-1 to TRBJ2-1; 9 nucleotides line up with TRBD1. V was clipped by 3 bases and J by 6 bases; unmatched bases: 4. Germline V gene data show CDR1 as SGHRS and CDR2 as YFSETQ. The CDR3 loop spans 14 amino acids. The chain's CDR3 is CASSSIQGANEQFF. In DNA, the CDR3 is TGCGCCAGCAGCTCGATACAGGGGGCCAATGAGCAGTTCTTC.

The J gene is TRBJ2-3, the V gene TRBV7-2; 10 positions agree with TRBD1. V was clipped by 5 bases and J by 2 bases; unmatched bases: 4. The length of the CDR3 is 15 residues. Per the germline V gene, CDR1 is SGHTA and CDR2 is FQGNSA. The CDR3 reads CASSMTGGYTDTQYF. In nucleotides, the CDR3 is TGTGCCAGCAGCATGACAGGGGGCTACACAGATACGCAGTATTTT.

The chain recombines TRBV7-2 with TRBJ1-4; maybe TRBD1 (5 bases). V shed 5 bases and J shed 0 bases, with 13 bases lying between them. CDR1 SGHTA and CDR2 FQGNSA come from the germline V gene. The CDR3 covers 16 residues. In nucleotides, the CDR3 is TGTGCCAGCAGCGACCGGGGGGGTGCAACTAATGAAAAACTGTTTTTT. Encoded protein: CASSDRGGATNEKLFF.

This clonotype was seen ten or more times. This sequence joins TRBV20-1 and TRBJ2-1; no firm D call. The CDR3 is made up of 14 amino acids. The germline V gene has CDR1 DFQATT and CDR2 SNEGSKA (reference sequence). V was shortened by 3 bases and J by 12 bases, with 21 bases between the two germline ends. CDR3 DNA: TGCAGTGCTAGGGCATTAGTGACGGAACGTCTGCAGTTCTTC. Protein sequence: CSARALVTERLQFF.

In this sample, this clonotype turned up a few times. The rearrangement joins TRBV20-1 to TRBJ2-7; possibly TRBD2 for D (6 bases). The CDR3 has 12 residues. V gave up 4 bases and J gave up 5 bases, with 12 bases separating them. Germline CDR1 reads DFQATT; CDR2 reads SNEGSKA (reference sequence). The CDR3 coding sequence is TGCAGTGCTACCCGGGGGTGGGACGAGCAGTACTTC. Translation: CSATRGWDEQYF.

This sequence joins TRBV10-3 and TRBJ1-2; D unresolved. CDR3 length: 14 residues. The V gene lost 0 bases and the J gene lost 8 bases, with 13 bases spanning the gap. In germline, CDR1 is ENHRY, CDR2 SYGVKD. CDR3 DNA sequence: TGTGCCATCAGTGAGTCAGAGTCCCGGAGCGGCTACACCTTC. This translates into CAISESESRSGYTF.

This clonotype has a handful of counts. J is TRBJ2-7 and V is TRBV12-3 or TRBV12-4; 7 bases map to TRBD1. CDR3 length: 14 amino acids. V trimming: 5 bases; J trimming: 6 bases; junction bases outside the gene matches: 10. CDR3 sequence reads: CASSDTGTVSEQYF. CDR3 sequence (DNA): TGTGCCAGCAGTGATACCGGGACAGTCTCCGAGCAGTACTTC.

The chain employs TRBV6-1 and TRBJ1-5; 8 bases line up with TRBD1. With V trimmed by 4 bases and J by 3 bases, 5 bases remained unmatched. This CDR3 has 15 amino acids. Germline V gene sequence: CDR1 MNHNS, CDR2 SASEGT. As DNA, the CDR3 is TGTGCCAGCAGTGGACGACAGGGGATCAATCAGCCCCAGCATTTT. Translated: CASSGRQGINQPQHF.

The gene calls are TRBV14 and TRBJ2-5; D is unresolved. V was shortened by 1 base and J by 6 bases, with 12 bases between the two germline ends. Looked up from germline, CDR1 is SGHDN and CDR2 is FVKESK. This CDR3 spans 14 amino acids. In nucleotides, the CDR3 is TGTGCCAGCAGCCAAGTCGATTCGTCAAAGACCCAGTACTTC. Translated, it gives CASSQVDSSKTQYF. Combining the CDR3 with reference TRBV14 and TRBJ2-5 gives the whole variable domain EAGVTQFPSHSVIEKGQTVTLRCDPISGHDNLYWYRRVMGKEIKFLLHFVKESKQDESGMPNNRFLAERTGGTYSTLKVQPAELEDSGVYFCASSQVDSSKTQYFGPGTRLLVL.

This clonotype was counted only a few times. The chain is built from TRBV4-2 and TRBJ2-5; 11 bases match TRBD2. The CDR3 spans 15 residues. Germline V gene lookup returns CDR1 LGHNA and CDR2 YNFKEQ. V shed 3 bases, J shed 3 bases, and the junction held 3 bases outside the gene matches. The CDR3 DNA sequence: TGTGCCAGCAGCCAGACGACTAGCGGGGAAGAGACCCAGTACTTC. It encodes CASSQTTSGEETQYF.

A few counts support this clonotype. The chain has TRBV20-1 and TRBJ2-3; D is perhaps TRBD1 (5 bases). This CDR3 comprises 11 residues. Germline CDR1 DFQATT, CDR2 SNEGSKA (reference sequence). The CDR3 is CGALSTDTQYF. CDR3 nucleotide sequence: TGCGGGGCACTGAGCACAGATACGCAGTATTTT.